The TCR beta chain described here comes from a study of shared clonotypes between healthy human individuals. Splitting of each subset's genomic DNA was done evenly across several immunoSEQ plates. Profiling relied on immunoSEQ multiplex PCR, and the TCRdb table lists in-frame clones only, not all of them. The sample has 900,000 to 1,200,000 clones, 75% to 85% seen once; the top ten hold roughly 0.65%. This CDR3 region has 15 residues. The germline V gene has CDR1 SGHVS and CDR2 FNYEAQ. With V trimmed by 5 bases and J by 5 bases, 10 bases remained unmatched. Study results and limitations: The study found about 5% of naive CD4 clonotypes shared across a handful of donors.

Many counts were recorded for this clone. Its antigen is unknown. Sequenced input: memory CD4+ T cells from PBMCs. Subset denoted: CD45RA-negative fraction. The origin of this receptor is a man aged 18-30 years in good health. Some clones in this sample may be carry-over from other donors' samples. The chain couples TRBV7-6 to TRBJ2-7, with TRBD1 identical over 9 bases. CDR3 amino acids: CASSPNPGTGNEQYF. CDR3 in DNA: TGTGCCAGCAGCCCCAACCCCGGGACAGGGAACGAGCAGTACTTC.